The T cell receptor beta chain described here comes from a study of T cells in Graves' hyperthyroidism and ophthalmopathy. This clonotype was seen repeatedly, ten times or more. Authors of the study amplified TCR beta CDR3 regions from RNA transcripts. First-round RT-PCR with HTBI primers amplified the TCR CDR3 region. TCRdb used MiXCR to reprocess the multiplex PCR reads, holding one entry per CDR3 protein. The sample has about 640,000 distinct CDR3 sequences, around 20% seen once. Germline-derived CDR1 and CDR2 are SQVTM and ANQGSEA. This CDR3 region has 14 residues. V gave up 4 bases and J gave up 4 bases, with 14 bases separating them. Diagnostic decisions used clinical symptoms, serum thyroxine and TRAb, thyroid ultrasound and orbital computed tomography.

This sequence joins TRBV29-1 and TRBJ2-1, with a possible D match to TRBD1 (6 bases). Sequenced material: blood. This TCR was sampled from a man aged 25 to 45 with Graves' ophthalmopathy. The CDR3 DNA is TGCAGCGTTGTAGGGGCAGGGGTTTACAATGAGCAGTTCTTC. Translating it yields CSVVGAGVYNEQFF.